This T cell receptor beta chain derives from a study of T cells in Graves' hyperthyroidism and ophthalmopathy. Whole-study context: At initial diagnosis, before any treatment had begun, peripheral blood was obtained.

RNA transcripts provided the source from which TCR beta CDR3 regions were amplified. A first-round RT-PCR of the TCR CDR3 used the HTBI primer set. In TCRdb, the multiplex PCR reads were re-called with MiXCR into one record per CDR3 protein. This repertoire shows over 350,000 distinct CDR3 sequences, less than 20% found once; its top ten account for 35% to 50%. Germline V gene lookup returns CDR1 SGHVS and CDR2 FNYEAQ. This CDR3 has 15 residues. V shed 0 bases and J shed 5 bases, with 12 bases lying between them. This clonotype was detected ten times or more. The receptor was derived from a man aged 18 to 29 with Graves' ophthalmopathy. J is TRBJ2-3 and V is TRBV7-6; D is possibly TRBD2 (7 bases). Sequencing used blood. DNA for the CDR3: TGTGCCAGCAGCTTAGCCGGGGGGCTTGGAGATACGCAGTATTTT. This codes for CASSLAGGLGDTQYF.